The TCR beta chain described here comes from a study of identical twins. Using its own MiXCR run on the 5' RACE reads, TCRdb lists one record per CDR3 protein. The table records just over 450,000 distinct CDR3 sequences, 12% to 15% of them present only once. Whole-study results and caveats: Potential partial confounding of zero-insertion analyses by invariant MAIT and iNKT cells was noted.

Germline V gives CDR1 LNHDA, CDR2 SQIVND (reference sequence). V lost 5 bases and J lost 5, with 11 bases in between. The CDR3 is 13 amino acids. This clonotype was found a few times. What it recognizes is unknown. These records were also assigned to another study, of yellow fever vaccine responses in identical twins.

Sequencing was performed on CD4+ T cells sorted from blood. The clonotype comes from a woman younger than 35 in good health. The chain recombines TRBV19 with TRBJ2-3; unclear D gene. CDR3 amino acids: CASSPSPRDTQYF. The CDR3 DNA follows: TGTGCCAGTAGTCCCTCCCCCAGAGATACGCAGTATTTT.